This T cell receptor beta chain is drawn from a study of T-cell reconstitution after alpha-beta-depleted transplantation in children (TCRdb year 2016). Some background on the complete study: Using TCR repertoire profiling, the study followed T-cell immune reconstitution in a quantitative way in children after TCRalphabeta/CD19-depleted allogeneic hematopoietic cell transplantation. Study-wide conclusions, independent of this receptor: In some patients, the high TCRbeta diversity seen at day 60 was put down to recipient T cells and intrathymic progenitors that had survived conditioning. The frequencies of hyperexpanded clones fell over the following months, and after one year, T-cell counts and TCRbeta diversity were mostly attributed to newly produced T cells. The apparently early alphabetaT-cell count recovery about two months after transplant was reportedly dependent on only several hundred rapidly expanded clones derived from non-depleted graft cells.

The label giving this sample's treatment or condition can be read as: allogeneic hematopoietic cell transplantation with graft depleted of TCRalphabeta T cells and CD19 B cells. The transplant recipients were children given TCRalphabeta/CD19-depleted allogeneic hematopoietic cell grafts. The library was generated by PCR. TCRdb names Illumina HiSeq 2500 as the instrument used. Molecular barcoding was employed in the preparation of TCR libraries, with unique molecular identifiers being used to normalize TCRbeta repertoire quantification. The raw public reads went through TCRdb reprocessing: fastp at Q25, MiXCR clone calling, in-frame beta chains kept. Identical CDR3 proteins give one entry, which carries the most common genes and DNA. This sample has some 100,000 distinct CDR3 sequences in its table, and under 25% of those were observed once. The ten most abundant clones make up 20% to 25% of the sample.

As concerns this clonotype: Its antigen is unknown. No clone much larger than this one lies a single base away; base qualities are absent.

Spanning cysteine to phenylalanine, the CDR3 consists of 16 amino acids. Only CDR3 DNA is held: 48 bases, read in frame from base 1. Based on the germline V gene, the CDR1 and CDR2 sequences are MNHNS and SASEGT. Compared with germline, V lacks 0 bases and J lacks 0 bases; bases without a gene match: 1. The sequence came from a boy younger than 10 with acute lymphoblastic leukemia, due to receive a stem cell transplant. Here the chain combines TRBV6-1 and TRBJ1-4; TRBD1 agrees with 7 junctional bases. Sequenced material: PBMCs, taken before TCRalphabeta/CD19-depleted stem cell transplant. The nucleotides are TGTGCCAGCAGTGAAGCGGGGACAGCAACTAATGAAAAACTGTTTTTT. Protein translation: CASSEAGTATNEKLFF.